These T cell receptor beta chains were read from a single sample in a study of control samples from healthy donors and cancer patients. Assay used: immunoSEQ multiplex PCR; TCRdb lists only in-frame clones, some missing. This sample yields roughly 370,000 clones, of which 75% to 95% are seen a single time; around 6.8% belongs to the top ten. Sequences were obtained from PBMCs. These receptors came from a man in his forties with head and neck cancer. Both conserved end residues are part of each CDR3. D genes are given only for firm matches. A clone size is listed for some rows: how often the clone was seen (once, few, many), or a class if it is expanded.

TGTGCCAGCAGCTTGGGCCGGGGGCCCCAGCATTTT	CASSLGRGPQHF	TRBV5-6	TRBJ1-5	NA	NA	12
TGTGCCAGCAGCTACGTCACGGGGATTTACACTGAAGCTTTCTTT	CASSYVTGIYTEAFF	TRBV11-3	TRBJ1-1	NA	NA	15
TGTGCCAGCAGTTTACGGCAGGTCGTGACTCCCGGGGCCAACGTCCTGACTTTC	CASSLRQVVTPGANVLTF	TRBV27	TRBJ2-6	NA	NA	18
TGTGCCAGCAGCCCCCTCTCGGGGGGGGCCGGGGAGCTGTTTTTT	CASSPLSGGAGELFF	TRBV3-1/TRBV3-2	TRBJ2-2	TRBD2	NA	15
TGTGCCAGCAATTTAGCGGGATTGGAGACCCAGTACTTC	CASNLAGLETQYF	TRBV28	TRBJ2-5	TRBD2	NA	13
TGTGCCAGCAGTTACCGGCCGGGGAATTTTATCGATGAGCAGTTCTTC	CASSYRPGNFIDEQFF	TRBV6-2/TRBV6-3	TRBJ2-1	NA	NA	16
TGTGCCAGCAGCCTGTCCGGGGAGCTGTTTTTT	CASSLSGELFF	TRBV5-6	TRBJ2-2	NA	NA	11
TGTGCCAGTAGTGTCGGGGCTAAGTTAGACACTGAAGCTTTCTTT	CASSVGAKLDTEAFF	TRBV19	TRBJ1-1	NA	NA	15
TGTGCCAGCAGTTGGGCAGGGTGGACCGGGGAGCTGTTTTTT	CASSWAGWTGELFF	TRBV6-2/TRBV6-3	TRBJ2-2	NA	NA	14
TGTGCCAGTAGTTGGGACAGGCGCAATCAGCCCCAGCATTTT	CASSWDRRNQPQHF	TRBV19	TRBJ1-5	TRBD1	NA	14
TGTGCCAGCAGTTACCACCTTTCGGGGAGATCCCTCGGGCAGACCCAGTACTTC	CASSYHLSGRSLGQTQYF	TRBV6-2/TRBV6-3	TRBJ2-5	NA	NA	18
TGCGCCAGCAGCTTGCCACTAGCGGGGGGGCTGATGGATACGCAGTATTTT	CASSLPLAGGLMDTQYF	TRBV5-1	TRBJ2-3	TRBD2	NA	17
TGTGCCAGCAGCTACGGGGACAGGGGTGGTTATGGCTACACCTTC	CASSYGDRGGYGYTF	TRBV7-3	TRBJ1-2	TRBD1	once	15
TGTGCCTCGACCCGCGGCAGACTCTACGAGCAGTACTTC	CASTRGRLYEQYF	TRBV28	TRBJ2-7	NA	NA	13
TGTGCCGGAAGGACAGGCCCCTACGAGCAGTACTTC	CAGRTGPYEQYF	TRBV2	TRBJ2-7	TRBD1	NA	12
TGTCGCTCCAAACAGCGGGGGTGGACAGTTGAAGCTTTCTTT	CRSKQRGWTVEAFF	TRBV27	TRBJ1-1	NA	once	14
TGTGCCAGCTCACCGACAGGGGCTAAAGAGACCCAGTACTTC	CASSPTGAKETQYF	TRBV18	TRBJ2-5	TRBD1	NA	14
TGTGCCAGCTCTACGACAGGGATCGGTGGGAACACTGAAGCTTTCTTT	CASSTTGIGGNTEAFF	TRBV18	TRBJ1-1	TRBD1	few	16
TGTGCCAGCAGCGTTGGACTAGCGGTTGGGTTCAATGAGCAGTTCTTC	CASSVGLAVGFNEQFF	TRBV9	TRBJ2-1	TRBD2	NA	16
TGTGCCAGCAGTGAAAGAGGGACAGGGGTTGATAATTCACCCCTCCACTTT	CASSERGTGVDNSPLHF	TRBV6-1	TRBJ1-6	TRBD1	NA	17
TGTGCCAGCAGACCGACAGGGGCAGCTGGAAACACCATATATTTT	CASRPTGAAGNTIYF	TRBV5-6	TRBJ1-3	TRBD1	NA	15
TGTGCCAGCAGTTACTCGACGGCCAGTAACTATGGCTACACCTTC	CASSYSTASNYGYTF	TRBV6-5	TRBJ1-2	NA	once	15
TGCGCCAGCAGCCAAGATTTGGTTGGACTAGCGGGGGGCCCCGCCTACGAGCAGTACTTC	CASSQDLVGLAGGPAYEQYF	TRBV4-3	TRBJ2-7	TRBD2	NA	20
TGTGCCAGCAGTTACCAGACAACGACGAACACTGAAGCTTTCTTT	CASSYQTTTNTEAFF	TRBV6-6	TRBJ1-1	NA	NA	15
TGTGCCAGCAGCCTGGGACAGCCGCTTAACTATGGCTACACCTTC	CASSLGQPLNYGYTF	TRBV6-5	TRBJ1-2	TRBD1	NA	15
TGTGCCAGCAGCTGGGACATTTACACAGATACGCAGTATTTT	CASSWDIYTDTQYF	TRBV7-9	TRBJ2-3	NA	NA	14
TGTGCCACCAGTGATTTGTCGGGACAGGGGATAGATACGCAGTATTTT	CATSDLSGQGIDTQYF	TRBV24-1	TRBJ2-3	TRBD1	once	16
TGTGCCAGCAGCCTAGAGGAGGTAGGGCAGGGAGATTCACCCCTCCACTTT	CASSLEEVGQGDSPLHF	TRBV7-2	TRBJ1-6	NA	NA	17
TGTGCCAGCAGCTATGGGAGGAAAGCCTACGAGCAGTACTTC	CASSYGRKAYEQYF	TRBV28	TRBJ2-7	NA	NA	14
TGTGCCAGCAGCCCCCAAGTTAATGAGCAGTTCTTC	CASSPQVNEQFF	TRBV6-2/TRBV6-3	TRBJ2-1	NA	NA	12
TGTGCCAGCTGGGACAGCCCATCTAACACTGAAGCTTTCTTT	CASWDSPSNTEAFF	TRBV6-5	TRBJ1-1	TRBD1	once	14
TGTGCCAGCCGGGACGCTTCTTGGGAGCAGTACTTC	CASRDASWEQYF	TRBV2	TRBJ2-7	NA	many	12
TGTGCCAGTAGTATTTGGGGCAGGGGCACAGATACGCAGTATTTT	CASSIWGRGTDTQYF	TRBV19	TRBJ2-3	NA	NA	15
TGTGCCAGCAGCCCCAGAGGGGGGATGATGAACACTGAAGCTTTCTTT	CASSPRGGMMNTEAFF	TRBV5-4	TRBJ1-1	NA	NA	16
TGCGCCAGCAGCCGCGGACAGGGAGACACCGGGGAGCTGTTTTTT	CASSRGQGDTGELFF	TRBV4-3	TRBJ2-2	TRBD1	NA	15
TGTGCCAGCAGTGAGTCTAGCGGGAGAGATACGCAGTATTTT	CASSESSGRDTQYF	TRBV25-1	TRBJ2-3	TRBD2	NA	14
TGTGCCAGCAGCAAAGATAGATCGGGGTGCGTTCCCGGGGAGCTGTTTTTT	CASSKDRSGCVPGELFF	TRBV21-1	TRBJ2-2	NA	NA	17
TGTGCCAGCAGCCAACGTCCATCCTACGAGCAGTACTTC	CASSQRPSYEQYF	TRBV28	TRBJ2-7	NA	NA	13
TGTGCCAGCAGCCCAGGGGGGTATGGCTACACCTTC	CASSPGGYGYTF	TRBV3-1/TRBV3-2	TRBJ1-2	TRBD1	NA	12
TGCGCCAGCAGCCAAGACTCCGCAGAGAGCTCCTACGAGCAGTACTTC	CASSQDSAESSYEQYF	TRBV4-1	TRBJ2-7	NA	NA	16
TGCGCCAGCAGCCAGTGGGTCCGGGACAGGGTTACAGATACGCAGTATTTT	CASSQWVRDRVTDTQYF	TRBV4-3	TRBJ2-3	TRBD1	NA	17
TGTGCCAGCAGTTTATCGGGGAGGCCGAATCAGCCCCAGCATTTT	CASSLSGRPNQPQHF	TRBV27	TRBJ1-5	NA	NA	15
TGTGCCAGCAGCTTGGATACAGGGAAATCCTACGAGCAGTACTTC	CASSLDTGKSYEQYF	TRBV5-6	TRBJ2-7	NA	NA	15
TGTGCCAGTAGTATGAGAAACAGCCGTAATGAAAAACTGTTTTTT	CASSMRNSRNEKLFF	TRBV19	TRBJ1-4	NA	NA	15
TGTGCCAGCTCACGTACAGTCACCTACGAGCAGTACTTC	CASSRTVTYEQYF	TRBV18	TRBJ2-7	NA	NA	13
TGTGCCAGTAGCATAGGACAGGGGGCGGCCTATAATTCACCCCTCCACTTT	CASSIGQGAAYNSPLHF	TRBV19	TRBJ1-6	TRBD1	NA	17
TGTGCCAGCAGTTTCAGGGGGCCCAACAATGAGCAGTTCTTC	CASSFRGPNNEQFF	TRBV28	TRBJ2-1	TRBD1	NA	14
TGTGCCAGCAGCAGCAGGACGCCCCGAGGGACTGAAGCTTTCTTT	CASSSRTPRGTEAFF	TRBV7-9	TRBJ1-1	NA	NA	15
TGTGCCAGCAGCTCTACTTCCGCGGGGGCAGGAAAACTGTTTTTT	CASSSTSAGAGKLFF	TRBV7-6	TRBJ1-4	NA	NA	15
TGTGCCAGCAGCCCAGGACTCTACATGGGTGACGGACAGTACTTC	CASSPGLYMGDGQYF	TRBV11-2	TRBJ2-7	NA	NA	15
TGTGCCAGCAGCTTAGTCTCAGGCGGGGGCAACGGTGAGCAGTTCTTC	CASSLVSGGGNGEQFF	TRBV7-2	TRBJ2-1	NA	few	16
TGTGCCTGGAGTGTACTTGTAGCAGCCAAAGAGACCCAGTACTTC	CAWSVLVAAKETQYF	TRBV30	TRBJ2-5	NA	NA	15
TGTGCCAGCAGCCAAGAGATAGCGGGGGGGGCCACAGGAGCAGATACGCAGTATTTT	CASSQEIAGGATGADTQYF	TRBV4-2	TRBJ2-3	TRBD2	NA	19
TGTGCCAGCAGCTTACCGGACAGGGGTAGTGAAGCTTTCTTT	CASSLPDRGSEAFF	TRBV7-9	TRBJ1-1	TRBD1	NA	14
TGTGCCTGGAGTCCGGACAGGGGCACTGAAGCTTTCTTT	CAWSPDRGTEAFF	TRBV30	TRBJ1-1	TRBD1	NA	13
TGTGCCAGCAGCACCGGGACAGGGGGCGTTTACGAGCAGTACTTC	CASSTGTGGVYEQYF	TRBV6-6	TRBJ2-7	TRBD1	NA	15
TGTGCCAGCAGCCAGGCAGGGGGCAGCGGGGAGCTGTTTTTT	CASSQAGGSGELFF	TRBV14	TRBJ2-2	TRBD1	NA	14